This note documents a single T cell receptor (beta chain) sequence. Its antigen is unknown. Deletions cut 8 bases from V and 1 base from J, with 12 bases between. This CDR3 region has 13 residues. These data originate in a study of T-cell reconstitution after alpha-beta-depleted transplantation in children. Study results and caveats: Surviving thymic progenitors and recipient T cells were the source of high TCRbeta diversity at day 60 in some patients. Diversity and T-cell counts at one year after transplant derived mostly from new T cells. Alpha-beta T cells present about two months after transplant were reported to originate from several hundred expanded graft clones.

The authors prepared the TCRbeta library with unique molecular identifiers. TCRdb re-derived calls from the PCR reads in MiXCR, one entry per CDR3 protein. Of hundreds of thousands of distinct CDR3 sequences detected, over 10% appear once; the ten largest clones hold about 2.2%. V gene TRBV12-3 or TRBV12-4 combines with J gene TRBJ2-7; D possibly corresponds to TRBD1 (6 bases). The receptor comes from a male patient younger than 18 who had a stem cell transplant for acute myeloid leukemia, so the T cells may come from the graft donor. The material sequenced was PBMCs, mostly from graft donor cells, taken 360 days after TCRalphabeta/CD19-depleted stem cell transplant. The CDR3 DNA sequence: TGTGCCAGCCGGACAGATCCTTCCTACGAGCAGTACTTC. Translated: CASRTDPSYEQYF.